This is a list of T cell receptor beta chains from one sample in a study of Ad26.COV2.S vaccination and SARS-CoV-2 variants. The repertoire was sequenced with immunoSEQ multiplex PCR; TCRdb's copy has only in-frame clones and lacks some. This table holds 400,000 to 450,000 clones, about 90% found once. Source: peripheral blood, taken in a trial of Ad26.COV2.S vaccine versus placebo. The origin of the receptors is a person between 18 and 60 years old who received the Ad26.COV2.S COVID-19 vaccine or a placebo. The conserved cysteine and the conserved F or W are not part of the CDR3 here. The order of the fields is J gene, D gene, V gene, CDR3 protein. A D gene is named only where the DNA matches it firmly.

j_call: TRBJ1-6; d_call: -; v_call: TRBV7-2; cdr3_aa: ASSGASGLYNSPLH
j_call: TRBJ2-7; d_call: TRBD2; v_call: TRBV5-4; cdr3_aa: ASGDGGGNPYEQY
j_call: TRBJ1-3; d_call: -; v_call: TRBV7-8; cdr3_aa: ASSLTSSGNTIY
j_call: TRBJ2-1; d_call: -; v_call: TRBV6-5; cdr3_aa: ASTAWAGSPEQF
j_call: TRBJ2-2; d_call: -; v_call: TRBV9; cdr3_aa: ASSVDTGELF
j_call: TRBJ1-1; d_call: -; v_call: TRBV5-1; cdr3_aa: ASSLLTSNTEAF
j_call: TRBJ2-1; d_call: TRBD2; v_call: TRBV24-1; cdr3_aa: ATSGGAGVDNEQF
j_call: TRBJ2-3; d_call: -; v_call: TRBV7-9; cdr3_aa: ASSLAGLGWDTQY
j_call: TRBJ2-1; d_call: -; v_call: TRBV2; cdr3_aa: ASKGQTYNEQF
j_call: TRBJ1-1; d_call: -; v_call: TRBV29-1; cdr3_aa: SAGFGGITNTEAF
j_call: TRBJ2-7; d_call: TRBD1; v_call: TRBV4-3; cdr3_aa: ASSEVRQGMYEQY
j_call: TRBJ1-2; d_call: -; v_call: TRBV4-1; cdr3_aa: ASSHEGRYYGYT
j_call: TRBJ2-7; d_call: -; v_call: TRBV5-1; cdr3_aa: ASSLAPGYEQY
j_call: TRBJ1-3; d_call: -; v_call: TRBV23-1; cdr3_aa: ASVTEICAGNTIY
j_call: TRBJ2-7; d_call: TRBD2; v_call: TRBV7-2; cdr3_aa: ASSLIAGEPYEQY
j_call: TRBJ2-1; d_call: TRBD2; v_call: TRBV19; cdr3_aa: ASSRSIAGTPYNEQF
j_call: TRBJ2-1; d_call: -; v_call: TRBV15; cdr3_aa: ATSRGLRGWPYNEQF
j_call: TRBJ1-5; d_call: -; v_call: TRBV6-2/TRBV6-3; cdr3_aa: ASSSPRGAYQPQH
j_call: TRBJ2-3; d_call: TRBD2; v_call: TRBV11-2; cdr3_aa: ASSFLRDAGGSTDTQY
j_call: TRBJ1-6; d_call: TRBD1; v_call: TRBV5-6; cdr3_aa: ASSLRQGYSPLH
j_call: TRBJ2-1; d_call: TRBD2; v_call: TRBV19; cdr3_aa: ASSISSGAVNEQF
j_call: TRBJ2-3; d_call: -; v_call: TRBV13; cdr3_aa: ASSARRSQGDTQY
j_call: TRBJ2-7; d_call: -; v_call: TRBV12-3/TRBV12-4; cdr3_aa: ASSPDSVREQY
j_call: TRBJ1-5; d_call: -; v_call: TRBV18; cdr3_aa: ASSPDNYSNQPQH
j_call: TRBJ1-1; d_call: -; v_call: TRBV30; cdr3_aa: AWSVPGTSEAF
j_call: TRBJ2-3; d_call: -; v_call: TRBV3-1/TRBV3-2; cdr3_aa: ASSQAGVADTQY
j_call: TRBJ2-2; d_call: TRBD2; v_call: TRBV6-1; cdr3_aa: ASSEKAGGIANTGELF
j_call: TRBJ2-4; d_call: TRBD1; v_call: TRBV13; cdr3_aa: ASSLDRKNIQY
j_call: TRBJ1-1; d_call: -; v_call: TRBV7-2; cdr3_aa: ASSLSQGVTEAF
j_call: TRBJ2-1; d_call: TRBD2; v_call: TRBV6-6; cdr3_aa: ASSYSERGAYNEQF
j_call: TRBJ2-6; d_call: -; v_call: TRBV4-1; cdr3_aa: ASSQDRGPSGANVLT
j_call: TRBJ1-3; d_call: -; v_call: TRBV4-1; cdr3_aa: ASSRGGAGDTIY
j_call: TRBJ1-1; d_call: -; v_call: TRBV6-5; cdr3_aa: ASSYGGSGRTEAF
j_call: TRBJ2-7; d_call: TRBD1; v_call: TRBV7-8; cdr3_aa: ASSPRTGDYEQY
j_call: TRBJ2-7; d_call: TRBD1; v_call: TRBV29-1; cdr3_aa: SVQTGVRYEQY